This TCR beta chain was identified during a study of T cells after yellow fever vaccination. Germline CDR1 reads LNHDA; CDR2 reads SQIVND (reference sequence). V shed 5 bases and J 2 bases; nucleotides not matched to a gene: 9. The CDR3 spans 16 residues. TCRdb redid the calling of the 5' RACE reads with MiXCR, one entry per CDR3 protein. The sample includes around 320,000 distinct CDR3 sequences, 3.5% to 4.5% of them seen just once. The chain couples TRBV19 to TRBJ2-3, with 8 bases matching TRBD1. The receptor was isolated from a man aged 18 to 35 who received the YFV17D yellow fever vaccine. The sequencing used PBMCs, collected 15 days after the yellow fever booster vaccination. The CDR3 DNA follows: TGTGCCAGTAGTCTACGGACAGGGCGATTCACAGATACGCAGTATTTT. Translated: CASSLRTGRFTDTQYF. Full variable domain (remainder filled in from reference TRBV19 and TRBJ2-3): DGGITQSPKYLFRKEGQNVTLSCEQNLNHDAMYWYRQDPGQGLRLIYYSQIVNDFQKGDIAEGYSVSREKKESFPLTVTSAQKNPTAFYLCASSLRTGRFTDTQYFGPGTRLTVL.